This TCR beta chain was identified during a study of T cells in Graves' hyperthyroidism and ophthalmopathy. From RNA transcripts, TCR beta CDR3 regions were amplified. A set of HTBI primers served as the primers for a first-round RT-PCR of the TCR CDR3. MiXCR, run by TCRdb on the multiplex PCR reads, gives a single entry per CDR3 protein. The table records about 500,000 distinct CDR3 sequences, approximately 15% of them present only once. The CDR3 is 15 amino acids. Per germline, CDR1 MNHEY and CDR2 SVGAGI. Deletions cut 2 bases from V and 2 bases from J, with 13 bases between. Lactation, pregnancy, other autoimmune disease or uncontrolled infection excluded patients.

The receptor's source is a woman aged 18-35 years with Graves' hyperthyroidism. Sample: blood. The J gene is TRBJ2-7, the V gene TRBV6-5; the D gene is possibly TRBD1 (5 bases). The CDR3 spells CASSYEEDIPYEQYF. The CDR3 DNA reads TGTGCCAGCAGTTACGAAGAGGACATACCCTACGAGCAGTACTTC.